Each of the 5 T cell receptor beta chains below was sequenced from the same sample in a study of T cells in Graves' hyperthyroidism and ophthalmopathy. Amplification of TCR beta CDR3 regions was performed using RNA transcripts as template. The HTBI set primed first-round TCR CDR3 RT-PCR. TCRdb re-derived calls from the multiplex PCR reads in MiXCR, one entry per CDR3 protein. The sample has 300,000 to 350,000 distinct CDR3 sequences; around a sixth are singletons. Material for sequencing was blood. The receptors were gathered from a woman aged 45-65 years with Graves' hyperthyroidism.

The chain combines TRBV28 with TRBJ2-1, with D hard to call. The CDR3 sequence is 13 residues long. CDR1 is MDHEN, CDR2 SYDVKM, per germline. V was clipped by 6 bases and J by 4 bases, with 10 bases between them. In DNA form, the CDR3 reads TGTGCCAGCAGAGGCTATATTTACAATGAGCAGTTCTTC. Residues: CASRGYIYNEQFF.

This clonotype was counted ten times or more. This sequence joins TRBV5-5 and TRBJ1-1; no reliable D call. V lost 4 bases, J lost 1 base, and 8 bases lay in between. Germline-derived CDR1 and CDR2 are SGHKS and YYEKEE (reference sequence). The CDR3 runs 13 residues. CDR3 residues: CASSSDGNTEAFF. CDR3 DNA sequence: TGTGCCAGCAGCAGCGACGGGAACACTGAAGCTTTCTTT.

This clonotype came up many times. This chain links TRBV5-1 with TRBJ2-1; D unresolved. The CDR3 runs 14 residues. V lost 4 bases to trimming and J lost 10 bases, with 18 bases between them. Germline CDR1 and CDR2: SGHRS and YFSETQ. This chain's CDR3 is CASSPDTVQQEQFF. CDR3 coding DNA: TGCGCCAGCAGCCCAGACACGGTACAACAAGAGCAGTTCTTC.

At least ten counts were recorded for this clonotype. V and J are TRBV6-1 and TRBJ1-5; tentatively, D is TRBD1 (5 bases). The CDR3 is made up of 15 amino acids. Trimming pared 8 bases from V and 0 bases from J, leaving 14 bases between. Germline V CDR1 and CDR2: MNHNS, SASEGT. The CDR3 region has the DNA TGTGCCAGCGGACTGGGGCCCAATAGCAATCAGCCCCAGCATTTT. It is translated as CASGLGPNSNQPQHF.

This clonotype was counted between two and nine times. The rearrangement joins TRBV5-4 to TRBJ2-5; possible D gene TRBD1, 7 bases. Germline-derived CDR1 and CDR2 are SGHNT and YYREEE (reference sequence). Trimming cost V 5 bases and J 5 bases, with 13 bases left between them. This CDR3 comprises 13 residues. The CDR3 sequence is CASSGGGRETQYF. The CDR3 DNA reads as TGTGCCAGCAGTGGAGGGGGCCGGGAGACCCAGTACTTC.